This is a list of T cell receptor beta chains from one sample in a study of blood T cell repertoires in COVID-19. This table comes from immunoSEQ multiplex PCR, and its TCRdb copy is limited to in-frame clones, with some not included. The sample yields hundreds of thousands of clones, approximately 90% seen once. Source material: PBMCs or T cells enriched from blood (not recorded which). The receptors were gathered from a man aged 50 or older who had been exposed to COVID-19. Both conserved end residues are part of each CDR3. D genes are given only for firm matches. Some rows mark clone size as missing; the rest say once, few, many or name a class of expanded clone.

- | TRBJ1-2 | TRBV7-8 | 15 | - | CASSPRQQVDGGYTF | TGTGCCAGCAGCCCTAGGCAACAGGTCGACGGTGGCTACACCTTC
- | TRBJ1-6 | TRBV2 | 14 | - | CASKDRFINSPLHF | TGTGCCAGCAAAGACAGATTCATCAATTCACCCCTCCACTTT
- | TRBJ1-4 | TRBV7-9 | 15 | - | CASSPNPGVTEKLFF | TGTGCCAGCAGCCCGAACCCGGGGGTTACTGAAAAACTGTTTTTT
- | TRBJ2-1 | TRBV18 | 13 | - | CASSLGASGEQFF | TGTGCCAGCTCACTAGGAGCCTCGGGTGAGCAGTTCTTC
- | TRBJ1-2 | TRBV9 | 13 | - | CASSVTGIYGYTF | TGTGCCAGCAGCGTAACAGGGATCTATGGCTACACCTTC
- | TRBJ1-5 | TRBV12-5 | 12 | - | CASAREDQPQHF | TGTGCTAGTGCCAGAGAGGATCAGCCCCAGCATTTT
- | TRBJ1-2 | TRBV9 | 13 | - | CASSRDNNYGYTF | TGTGCCAGCAGCCGGGACAACAACTATGGCTACACCTTC
- | TRBJ2-1 | TRBV27 | 17 | TRBD2 | CASSLLLAGGPGNEQFF | TGTGCCAGCAGTTTATTACTAGCGGGAGGGCCTGGGAATGAGCAGTTCTTC
- | TRBJ2-1 | TRBV27 | 15 | - | CASSLGQNLGNEQFF | TGTGCCAGCAGTTTAGGACAAAACCTTGGGAATGAGCAGTTCTTC
- | TRBJ2-7 | TRBV6-5 | 16 | TRBD1 | CASSYSMGQGFYEQYF | TGTGCCAGCAGTTACTCCATGGGACAGGGGTTCTACGAGCAGTACTTC
few | TRBJ2-5 | TRBV5-1 | 16 | TRBD2 | CASSSSAAGREETQYF | TGCGCCAGCAGCTCCTCTGCCGCAGGGAGGGAAGAGACCCAGTACTTC
- | TRBJ1-2 | TRBV2 | 14 | - | CASSEYVTGGGYTF | TGTGCCAGCAGTGAATATGTAACAGGCGGAGGCTACACCTTC
- | TRBJ1-2 | TRBV5-1 | 16 | - | CASSSAGWSSGYGYTF | TGCGCCAGCAGCTCGGCAGGGTGGTCTTCGGGCTATGGCTACACCTTC
once | TRBJ2-7 | TRBV15 | 13 | - | CATSRDVAYEQYF | TGTGCCACCAGCAGAGATGTGGCTTACGAGCAGTACTTC
- | TRBJ1-2 | TRBV10-3 | 13 | - | CAISESGVYGYTF | TGTGCCATCAGTGAGTCAGGAGTCTATGGCTACACCTTC
- | TRBJ2-1 | TRBV24-1 | 17 | TRBD2 | CATSEKTSGSGSNEQFF | TGTGCCACCAGTGAAAAGACTAGCGGGAGTGGTAGCAATGAGCAGTTCTTC
- | TRBJ1-2 | TRBV5-1 | 13 | - | CASTEQGDYGYTF | TGCGCCAGCACCGAACAGGGTGACTATGGCTACACCTTC
- | TRBJ1-1 | TRBV18 | 15 | - | CASSPRYGGNTEAFF | TGTGCCAGCTCACCAAGATACGGAGGGAACACTGAAGCTTTCTTT
- | TRBJ2-1 | TRBV27 | 17 | TRBD1 | CASTPRPTGTPYNEQFF | TGTGCCAGCACCCCAAGACCGACAGGGACCCCCTACAATGAGCAGTTCTTC
- | TRBJ2-2 | TRBV3-1/TRBV3-2 | 13 | - | CASSQANTGELFF | TGTGCCAGCAGCCAAGCAAACACCGGGGAGCTGTTTTTT
- | TRBJ1-4 | TRBV7-9 | 16 | - | CASSLAEAPPNEKLFF | TGTGCCAGCAGCTTAGCAGAAGCTCCCCCAAATGAAAAACTGTTTTTT
- | TRBJ1-6 | TRBV10-1 | 15 | - | CASSEDSDPTSPLHF | TGCGCCAGCAGTGAAGATAGCGACCCGACTTCACCCCTCCACTTT
- | TRBJ2-3 | TRBV24-1 | 19 | TRBD1 | CATSDFSADRTGLTDTQYF | TGTGCCACCAGTGATTTTTCCGCCGACAGGACAGGCCTCACAGATACGCAGTATTTT
few | TRBJ2-1 | TRBV19 | 14 | - | CASSIEAYYNEQFF | TGTGCCAGTAGTATAGAGGCATACTACAATGAGCAGTTCTTC
- | TRBJ2-7 | TRBV6-5 | 14 | - | CASIRTGGVYEQYF | TGTGCCAGCATTCGGACAGGCGGGGTCTACGAGCAGTACTTC
- | TRBJ2-1 | TRBV5-6 | 17 | TRBD2 | CASSSILGLNLYNEQFF | TGTGCCAGCAGCTCAATATTGGGACTAAACTTATACAATGAGCAGTTCTTC
- | TRBJ1-1 | TRBV12-3/TRBV12-4 | 13 | - | CASQQGLTTEAFF | TGTGCCAGCCAACAGGGTTTGACCACTGAAGCTTTCTTT
- | TRBJ1-6 | TRBV9 | 14 | - | CASSVGGARTPLHF | TGTGCCAGCAGCGTTGGGGGGGCCCGGACACCCCTCCACTTT
- | TRBJ2-3 | TRBV27 | 14 | - | CASSIRVGTDTQYF | TGTGCCAGCAGCATCAGGGTGGGGACAGATACGCAGTATTTT
- | TRBJ2-1 | TRBV24-1 | 15 | TRBD1 | CATSVWTGGHNEQFF | TGTGCCACCAGTGTTTGGACAGGGGGCCATAATGAGCAGTTCTTC
- | TRBJ1-1 | TRBV5-6 | 14 | TRBD1 | CASSWGDREAEAFF | TGTGCCAGCAGTTGGGGGGACAGGGAAGCGGAAGCTTTCTTT
- | TRBJ2-1 | TRBV7-2 | 14 | TRBD2 | CASRPSGAYNEQFF | TGTGCCAGCAGGCCTAGCGGGGCGTACAATGAGCAGTTCTTC
medium-sized | TRBJ2-3 | TRBV6-5 | 14 | TRBD1 | CASSGQADTDTQYF | TGTGCCAGCAGCGGACAGGCCGACACAGATACGCAGTATTTT
- | TRBJ2-5 | TRBV5-4 | 14 | - | CASSLGAVQETQYF | TGTGCCAGCAGCTTGGGGGCAGTTCAAGAGACCCAGTACTTC
- | TRBJ2-2 | TRBV24-1 | 18 | TRBD1 | CATSDSTGTGGNTGELFF | TGTGCCACCAGTGACTCGACCGGGACAGGGGGCAACACCGGGGAGCTGTTTTTT
- | TRBJ2-3 | TRBV2 | 13 | TRBD2 | CASIAGSTDTQYF | TGTGCCAGCATAGCGGGGAGCACAGATACGCAGTATTTT
- | TRBJ2-1 | TRBV10-3 | 11 | TRBD1 | CAIRRTGEQFF | TGTGCCATCAGACGGACAGGGGAGCAGTTCTTC
- | TRBJ1-2 | TRBV28 | 13 | - | CASSLHNNYGYTF | TGTGCCAGCAGTTTACACAATAACTATGGCTACACCTTC
- | TRBJ2-1 | TRBV6-5 | 16 | - | CASSYSARGRLDEQFF | TGTGCCAGCAGTTACTCTGCTCGGGGCAGACTAGATGAGCAGTTCTTC
- | TRBJ2-5 | TRBV2 | 13 | - | CASTWGGGETQYF | TGTGCCAGCACCTGGGGAGGAGGGGAGACCCAGTACTTC
once | TRBJ1-5 | TRBV4-1 | 17 | TRBD1 | CASSPRTRTGGYQPQHF | TGCGCCAGCAGCCCAAGGACCCGGACAGGGGGCTATCAGCCCCAGCATTTT
- | TRBJ1-2 | TRBV29-1 | 13 | - | CSVEVARVYGYTF | TGCAGCGTTGAAGTGGCCAGGGTCTATGGCTACACCTTC
once | TRBJ2-1 | TRBV30 | 17 | - | CAWALGGSFQGFGEQFF | TGTGCCTGGGCATTGGGGGGTTCATTTCAGGGATTTGGTGAGCAGTTCTTC